This T cell receptor (beta chain) was documented in a study of OX40 agonist ivuxolimab in advanced cancers. CDR1 is SGHKS, CDR2 YYEKEE, per germline (reference sequence). This CDR3 has 15 amino acids. With 2 bases clipped from V and 8 bases from J, the junction kept 10 bases outside the gene matches. The data were produced by immunoSEQ multiplex PCR, yet TCRdb's version contains in-frame clones alone and is incomplete. Of approximately 65,000 clones listed, roughly nine tenths are singletons. The rearrangement joins TRBV5-5 to TRBJ2-1; 7 bases line up with TRBD2. Sequences were derived from CD4+ or CD8+ T cells sorted from blood, sampled in a trial of the OX40 agonist ivuxolimab. The sequence was obtained from an adult with an advanced solid tumor such as melanoma, head and neck, liver or kidney cancer. DNA of the CDR3: TGTGCCAGCAGCTTAACCGGGACTACCGACGATGAGCAGTTCTTC. Translated: CASSLTGTTDDEQFF.